The 10 T cell receptor beta chains below were found in one sample sequenced in a study of blood T cell repertoires in COVID-19. Sequenced by immunoSEQ multiplex PCR; TCRdb stores in-frame clones only, minus some. The sample has over 250,000 clones; 88% are singletons. The sequenced sample was peripheral blood. All receptors come from a woman aged 40 to 50 who had recovered from COVID-19.

V and J are TRBV5-5 and TRBJ2-7, with 7 positions matching TRBD1. The CDR3 length is 14 residues. CDR1 and CDR2 (germline): SGHKS, YYEKEE (reference sequence). Trimming removed 6 bases from V and 1 base from J; junction bases left unmatched: 7. The CDR3 reads CASTDRATSYEQYF. The CDR3 coding sequence is TGTGCCAGCACCGACAGGGCCACTTCCTACGAGCAGTACTTC.

The V gene is TRBV19, the J gene TRBJ1-2; D may be TRBD1 (5 bases). This CDR3 spans 12 amino acids. V lost 6 bases to trimming and J lost 4 bases, with 9 bases between them. Germline values: CDR1 LNHDA, CDR2 SQIVND (reference sequence). The CDR3 region is CASRAQGYGYTF. DNA of the CDR3: TGTGCCAGTAGGGCTCAGGGCTATGGCTACACCTTC. Supplemented by reference TRBV19 and TRBJ1-2, the full variable domain reads DGGITQSPKYLFRKEGQNVTLSCEQNLNHDAMYWYRQDPGQGLRLIYYSQIVNDFQKGDIAEGYSVSREKKESFPLTVTSAQKNPTAFYLCASRAQGYGYTFGSGTRLTVV.

This clone was seen a handful of times. J is TRBJ2-1 and V is TRBV6-2 or TRBV6-3; TRBD1 matches at 7 bases. The CDR3 has 14 residues. Germline V gives CDR1 MNHEY, CDR2 SVGEGT. V trimming: 6 bases; J trimming: 6 bases; junction bases outside the gene matches: 8. The CDR3 reads CASSPGTDFNEQFF. CDR3 nucleotides: TGTGCCAGCAGCCCCGGGACAGATTTCAATGAGCAGTTCTTC.

CDR3 sequence reads: CASSRDRVNTEAFF. The CDR3 bases are TGTGCCAGCAGTCGGGACAGGGTGAACACTGAAGCTTTCTTT. The rearrangement joins TRBV6-5 to TRBJ1-1, with TRBD1 identical over 9 bases. The CDR3 consists of 14 residues. The germline CDR1 and CDR2 sequences are MNHEY and SVGAGI. J gave up 0 bases and V 5 bases, and 1 base lay outside the gene matches.

This clone appeared once. This chain joins TRBV10-3 and TRBJ1-4; D call uncertain. The V and J ends lost 8 bases and 8 bases respectively, with 15 bases between them. CDR3 length: 13 residues. The germline gives CDR1 ENHRY, CDR2 SYGVKD. The DNA for the CDR3 is TGTGCCATCCGGGGAGGGAGTACCGAAAAACTGTTTTTT. This encodes CAIRGGSTEKLFF.

The genes are TRBV19 and TRBJ2-1, with TRBD1 as a possible D gene (5 bases). This CDR3 comprises 13 residues. CDR1 is LNHDA, CDR2 SQIVND, per germline (reference sequence). V shed 4 bases and J shed 7 bases, with 11 bases lying between them. The chain's CDR3 is CASSTTRGNEQFF. For the CDR3, the DNA is TGTGCCAGTAGTACCACAAGGGGAAATGAGCAGTTCTTC.

This clone was seen once. This chain links TRBV30 with TRBJ1-4; 7 bases fit TRBD1. This CDR3 has 14 residues. V shed 4 bases and J 5 bases; nucleotides not matched to a gene: 7. Looked up from germline, CDR1 is GTSNPN and CDR2 is SVGIG (reference sequence). The CDR3 DNA is TGTGCCTGGAAGGGGGCACGCTTCAATGAAAAACTGTTTTTT. It specifies CAWKGARFNEKLFF.

V is TRBV2 and J is TRBJ2-7; no clear D. The CDR3 consists of 13 residues. Germline V CDR1 and CDR2: SNHLY, FYNNEI. Between the trimmed V and J ends, which lost 6 bases and 0 bases, there was a span of 9 bases. The CDR3 here is CASSRLGSYEQYV. The CDR3 DNA sequence: TGTGCCAGCAGCCGACTTGGCTCCTACGAGCAGTACGTC.

The chain employs TRBV19 and TRBJ1-5, with 9 bases matching TRBD1. The CDR3 sequence is 17 residues long. V was clipped by 5 bases and J by 2 bases; unmatched bases: 10. Germline assignment: CDR1 LNHDA and CDR2 SQIVND (reference sequence). The CDR3 DNA reads as TGTGCCAGTAGTCCCCCTCCGGGACAGGGTGGCAATCAGCCCCAGCATTTT. This sequence encodes CASSPPPGQGGNQPQHF.

The chain couples TRBV3-1 (or the pseudogene TRBV3-2) to TRBJ2-3; 12 positions agree with TRBD2. The V segment lost 1 base and the J segment 5 bases; nucleotides outside the gene matches: 4. CDR3 length: 16 amino acids. The germline CDR1 and CDR2 sequences are LGHDT and YNNKEL (reference sequence). CDR3 nucleotide sequence: TGTGCCAGCAGCCAAGCGGCTAGCGGGAGGGGAGATACGCAGTATTTT. It yields the protein CASSQAASGRGDTQYF.